This T cell receptor beta chain is from a study of T cell responses to AZD1222 COVID-19 vaccine. For the study at large: The study pooled second doses at about 4 or about 12 weeks. Findings of the study overall: Regions 160-218 and 743-854 held dominance among vaccine-associated CD4 TCRs, which spanned spike. Spike-specific TCR breadth and depth rose after two AZD1222 doses. The donor group comprised mostly white British people and more females; the analysis possibly underestimated clonal diversity.

This clone has more than one count but fewer than ten. The antigen remains unidentified. The CDR3 runs to 17 residues. The protocol was immunoSEQ multiplex PCR, while the TCRdb copy is restricted to in-frame clones and leaves out a portion. Among around 80,000 clones listed, more than 70% were seen once. The source of this sequence is an adult in good health. The V gene is TRBV7-5, the J gene TRBJ1-2; the DNA was not used to check the table's D call, TRBD1. TRBV7-5 is described as a pseudogene. Sample: peripheral blood, taken on day 0 of AZD1222 vaccination. The DNA for the CDR3 is TGTGTCAGAAGCTTAGCTCAGGACAGGGGTATGGACTATGGCTACACCTTC. Protein sequence: CVRSLAQDRGMDYGYTF.